The clone carrying this T cell receptor beta chain has ten or more counts. Exclusion followed for patients with uncontrolled infection, other autoimmune disease, pregnancy or lactation. Germline lookup yields CDR1 SGHVS and CDR2 FNYEAQ. CDR3 size: 15 residues. V was trimmed by 1 base and J by 6 bases, leaving 13 bases between them. The data stem from a study of T cells in Graves' hyperthyroidism and ophthalmopathy. RNA transcripts were the template for amplifying TCR beta CDR3 regions. TCR CDR3 regions were first amplified by RT-PCR with HTBI primers. From the multiplex PCR reads, TCRdb called clonotypes with MiXCR, one entry per CDR3 protein. Among under 450,000 distinct CDR3 sequences listed, about a sixth were seen once.

The sequenced sample was blood. This chain connects TRBV7-6 to TRBJ2-1; unclear D gene. The TCR comes from a woman under 30 with Graves' hyperthyroidism. CDR3 bases: TGTGCCAGCAGCTTAGGAGCCCCAGGCCCCAATGAGCAGTTCTTC. Translated: CASSLGAPGPNEQFF.